These T cell receptor beta chains were read from a single sample in a study of blood T cell repertoires in COVID-19. Assay: immunoSEQ multiplex PCR; the TCRdb copy retains only in-frame clones and omits some. The sample carries almost 250,000 clones, about 89% recorded once. The source material was PBMCs or T cells enriched from blood (not recorded which). These receptors were collected from a woman aged 25 to 39 who had recovered from COVID-19. Both conserved end residues are part of each CDR3. Fields, in order: D gene, clone size, J gene, V gene, CDR3 protein, CDR3 DNA. D genes are given only for firm matches. Size is stated for part of the rows, as once, few or many counts, or as a class when the clone is expanded.

D: -; size: -; J: TRBJ1-4; V: TRBV7-9; CDR3: CASSPDVGPNEKLFF; DNA: TGTGCCAGCAGCCCCGATGTGGGGCCTAATGAAAAACTGTTTTTT
D: -; size: -; J: TRBJ2-5; V: TRBV28; CDR3: CASSLSPPEYQETQYF; DNA: TGTGCCAGCAGTTTATCCCCGCCTGAGTACCAAGAGACCCAGTACTTC
D: -; size: -; J: TRBJ1-2; V: TRBV2; CDR3: CASKKGGSNYGYTF; DNA: TGTGCCAGCAAGAAGGGGGGGTCCAACTATGGCTACACCTTC
D: -; size: -; J: TRBJ2-4; V: TRBV6-5; CDR3: CASSYETVTVNIQYF; DNA: TGTGCCAGCAGTTACGAAACGGTCACTGTAAACATTCAGTACTTC
D: -; size: -; J: TRBJ2-2; V: TRBV15; CDR3: CATSRDSGRLTGELFF; DNA: TGTGCCACCAGCAGAGATTCGGGAAGGTTAACCGGGGAGCTGTTTTTT
D: TRBD2; size: -; J: TRBJ2-1; V: TRBV19; CDR3: CASSAGTRSGDNEQFF; DNA: TGTGCCAGTAGTGCCGGGACTAGATCCGGCGACAATGAGCAGTTCTTC
D: TRBD1; size: -; J: TRBJ2-2; V: TRBV9; CDR3: CASSVGVGTGEYTGELFF; DNA: TGTGCCAGCAGCGTAGGTGTAGGGACAGGGGAGTACACCGGGGAGCTGTTTTTT
D: TRBD2; size: -; J: TRBJ2-1; V: TRBV9; CDR3: CASSPGRASGRADEQFF; DNA: TGTGCCAGCAGCCCCGGAAGGGCTAGCGGGAGGGCCGATGAGCAGTTCTTC
D: TRBD2; size: -; J: TRBJ2-3; V: TRBV9; CDR3: CASSQLAGAIDTQYF; DNA: TGTGCCAGCAGCCAACTAGCGGGAGCGATAGATACGCAGTATTTT
D: -; size: -; J: TRBJ1-6; V: TRBV4-3; CDR3: CASSQDPPGSYNSPLHF; DNA: TGCGCCAGCAGCCAAGATCCTCCAGGCTCCTATAATTCACCCCTCCACTTT
D: TRBD1; size: -; J: TRBJ1-5; V: TRBV5-6; CDR3: CASSLGQLDQPQHF; DNA: TGTGCCAGCAGCCTGGGACAGCTAGATCAGCCCCAGCATTTT
D: -; size: -; J: TRBJ1-1; V: TRBV9; CDR3: CASSVGTVGTTEAFF; DNA: TGTGCCAGCAGCGTAGGGACAGTTGGGACCACTGAAGCTTTCTTT
D: -; size: -; J: TRBJ1-5; V: TRBV28; CDR3: CASSSAGGSLSNQPQHF; DNA: TGTGCCAGCAGTTCCGCCGGGGGATCCTTGAGCAATCAGCCCCAGCATTTT
D: TRBD1; size: -; J: TRBJ1-2; V: TRBV18; CDR3: CASSPTGIGDGYTF; DNA: TGTGCCAGCTCACCGACAGGGATCGGTGACGGCTACACCTTC
D: -; size: -; J: TRBJ2-7; V: TRBV5-1; CDR3: CASSLVRSLGGEQYF; DNA: TGCGCCAGCAGCTTGGTGCGGTCCCTCGGGGGCGAGCAGTACTTC
D: -; size: -; J: TRBJ2-4; V: TRBV4-2; CDR3: CASSQDHSEGLSKYF; DNA: TGTGCCAGCAGCCAAGACCATTCCGAGGGATTGTCAAAGTACTTC
D: TRBD1; size: -; J: TRBJ2-3; V: TRBV5-4; CDR3: CASSRTGGGTDTQYF; DNA: TGTGCCAGCAGCCGGACAGGGGGAGGCACAGATACGCAGTATTTT
D: TRBD2; size: once; J: TRBJ2-1; V: TRBV7-2; CDR3: CASSLSSGVSYNEQFF; DNA: TGTGCCAGCAGCTTGTCTAGCGGGGTTTCCTACAATGAGCAGTTCTTC
D: TRBD1; size: -; J: TRBJ1-1; V: TRBV4-3; CDR3: CASSQEQGAGTEAFF; DNA: TGCGCCAGCAGCCAAGAACAGGGGGCGGGCACTGAAGCTTTCTTT
D: -; size: -; J: TRBJ2-2; V: TRBV9; CDR3: CASSVVPLGELFF; DNA: TGTGCCAGCAGCGTAGTCCCCCTTGGGGAGCTGTTTTTT
D: TRBD2; size: -; J: TRBJ2-5; V: TRBV4-3; CDR3: CASSQELGTGAGGPIETQYF; DNA: TGCGCCAGCAGCCAAGAACTAGGAACGGGCGCGGGAGGGCCCATAGAGACCCAGTACTTC
D: -; size: many; J: TRBJ1-1; V: TRBV19; CDR3: CASSMVGANTEAFF; DNA: TGTGCCAGTAGTATGGTCGGAGCAAACACTGAAGCTTTCTTT
D: -; size: -; J: TRBJ1-2; V: TRBV28; CDR3: CASSFPGGEGYGYTF; DNA: TGTGCCAGCAGTTTCCCGGGAGGGGAAGGCTATGGCTACACCTTC
D: TRBD2; size: -; J: TRBJ2-1; V: TRBV4-3; CDR3: CASSLEPSGYNEQFF; DNA: TGCGCCAGCAGCCTTGAGCCTAGCGGGTACAATGAGCAGTTCTTC
D: TRBD2; size: -; J: TRBJ2-1; V: TRBV6-5; CDR3: CASSYPAGRETDEQFF; DNA: TGTGCCAGCAGTTACCCCGCGGGGCGGGAGACCGATGAGCAGTTCTTC
D: TRBD2; size: -; J: TRBJ2-3; V: TRBV9; CDR3: CASTEGLAGGDTQYF; DNA: TGTGCCAGCACCGAAGGACTAGCGGGAGGAGATACGCAGTATTTT
D: -; size: -; J: TRBJ2-7; V: TRBV7-9; CDR3: CASSLSGSYEQYF; DNA: TGTGCCAGCAGCCTTAGCGGATCCTACGAGCAGTACTTC
D: TRBD2; size: -; J: TRBJ2-7; V: TRBV5-4; CDR3: CASSSRTSGGYEQYF; DNA: TGTGCCAGCAGCTCCAGGACTAGCGGGGGATACGAGCAGTACTTC
D: -; size: -; J: TRBJ2-1; V: TRBV4-2; CDR3: CASSQDLNEQFF; DNA: TGTGCCAGCAGCCAAGATCTCAATGAGCAGTTCTTC
D: -; size: once; J: TRBJ1-1; V: TRBV5-5; CDR3: CASSLTANTEAFF; DNA: TGTGCCAGCAGCTTGACTGCTAACACTGAAGCTTTCTTT
D: TRBD2; size: few; J: TRBJ2-3; V: TRBV7-8; CDR3: CASSLRSGRASTQYF; DNA: TGTGCCAGCAGCCTACGTAGCGGGAGGGCCTCCACGCAGTATTTT
D: -; size: -; J: TRBJ1-2; V: TRBV27; CDR3: CASSRTTNGLGYTF; DNA: TGTGCCAGCAGCAGAACCACCAACGGACTCGGCTACACCTTC
D: -; size: once; J: TRBJ2-2; V: TRBV7-2; CDR3: CASSLVEAGELFF; DNA: TGTGCCAGCAGCTTAGTGGAGGCCGGGGAGCTGTTTTTT
D: -; size: -; J: TRBJ1-2; V: TRBV2; CDR3: CASSESGQRGYGYTF; DNA: TGTGCCAGCAGTGAAAGTGGCCAACGAGGCTATGGCTACACCTTC
D: TRBD2; size: -; J: TRBJ2-2; V: TRBV28; CDR3: CASSLHGLAGVGGELFF; DNA: TGTGCCAGCAGCTTACATGGACTAGCGGGAGTCGGCGGGGAGCTGTTTTTT
D: -; size: -; J: TRBJ1-5; V: TRBV19; CDR3: CASSTTAYSNQPQHF; DNA: TGTGCCAGTAGTACCACAGCATATAGCAATCAGCCCCAGCATTTT
D: -; size: -; J: TRBJ1-2; V: TRBV20-1; CDR3: CSASQVTGYTF; DNA: TGCAGTGCTAGCCAGGTCACTGGCTACACCTTC
D: -; size: -; J: TRBJ1-2; V: TRBV24-1; CDR3: CVTSDYPTGDYGYTF; DNA: TGTGTCACCAGTGATTACCCGACAGGCGACTATGGCTACACCTTC
D: -; size: -; J: TRBJ2-7; V: TRBV2; CDR3: CASSEAAGEQYF; DNA: TGTGCCAGCAGTGAAGCGGCGGGGGAGCAGTACTTC
D: TRBD2; size: -; J: TRBJ2-3; V: TRBV4-1; CDR3: CASSPREMSGSTDTQYF; DNA: TGCGCCAGCAGCCCCCGAGAGATGAGCGGGAGTACAGATACGCAGTATTTT
D: TRBD2; size: -; J: TRBJ2-1; V: TRBV3-1/TRBV3-2; CDR3: CASSLLLAGNEQFF; DNA: TGTGCCAGCAGCCTCCTCCTAGCGGGCAATGAGCAGTTCTTC
D: TRBD1; size: once; J: TRBJ1-5; V: TRBV19; CDR3: CASSFPHRGGNQPQHF; DNA: TGTGCCAGTAGTTTCCCCCACAGGGGAGGCAATCAGCCCCAGCATTTT
D: TRBD1; size: -; J: TRBJ2-4; V: TRBV28; CDR3: CASSQQGAAGQNIQYF; DNA: TGTGCCAGCAGTCAGCAGGGGGCGGCCGGCCAAAACATTCAGTACTTC
D: -; size: -; J: TRBJ2-2; V: TRBV19; CDR3: CASSIGGRGRTGELFF; DNA: TGTGCCAGTAGTATAGGGGGCAGGGGCCGCACCGGGGAGCTGTTTTTT
D: TRBD2; size: once; J: TRBJ2-1; V: TRBV13; CDR3: CASSQLAGPRFF; DNA: TGTGCCAGCAGCCAGTTAGCGGGACCCAGGTTCTTC
D: -; size: -; J: TRBJ1-1; V: TRBV27; CDR3: CASSLGGISFF; DNA: TGTGCCAGCAGTTTGGGCGGGATTTCTTTCTTT
D: -; size: few; J: TRBJ1-2; V: TRBV30; CDR3: CAWGREAVTYGYTF; DNA: TGTGCCTGGGGGCGTGAGGCAGTTACCTATGGCTACACCTTC
D: TRBD1; size: -; J: TRBJ1-1; V: TRBV12-3/TRBV12-4; CDR3: CATHRGLGEAFF; DNA: TGTGCCACCCACAGGGGGCTGGGGGAAGCTTTCTTT
D: TRBD2; size: -; J: TRBJ2-1; V: TRBV18; CDR3: CASSERSGSYNEQFF; DNA: TGTGCCAGCTCCGAACGGAGCGGGAGCTACAATGAGCAGTTCTTC
D: -; size: -; J: TRBJ2-1; V: TRBV19; CDR3: CASSIDPRWGVRGNEQFF; DNA: TGTGCCAGTAGTATCGATCCCCGGTGGGGGGTGCGAGGCAATGAGCAGTTCTTC
D: TRBD1; size: -; J: TRBJ1-2; V: TRBV19; CDR3: CATQEGTGYGYTF; DNA: TGTGCCACTCAAGAGGGGACAGGTTATGGCTACACCTTC
D: -; size: -; J: TRBJ1-1; V: TRBV7-2; CDR3: CASSLFRGGNTEAFF; DNA: TGTGCCAGCAGCTTATTCAGGGGCGGGAACACTGAAGCTTTCTTT
D: -; size: -; J: TRBJ1-6; V: TRBV19; CDR3: CASSIVFDRFDNSPLHF; DNA: TGTGCCAGTAGTATAGTCTTTGACAGGTTCGATAATTCACCCCTCCACTTT